This T cell receptor (beta chain) appears in the sequencing data of a study of vaccination and CD4 T cells after COVID-19. The overall study: Each post-COVID sample was drawn after diagnosis, and the median interval was around 100 days (range 35 to 161).

CDR3 length: 11 residues. Trimming removed 7 bases at V and 7 bases at J, with 9 bases between. Germline CDR1 reads LNHDA; CDR2 reads SQIVND (reference sequence). Specified treatment: approximately 11-day PBMC culture with coronavirus spike peptide pools or control peptides (ViraFEST assay). The Oncomine TCR Beta short-read assay was applied to DNA of cultured CD4+ T cells. Genomic DNA extraction was carried out from cultured CD4+ T cells. One entry per CDR3 protein, called by TCRdb with MiXCR from the PCR reads. The sample has over 12,000 distinct CDR3 sequences; roughly a third are singletons. As concerns this clonotype: The antigen is not known.

The sequence was collected from a human donor who had recovered from COVID-19. The material was CD4+ T cells from blood, cultured in vitro, obtained after SARS-CoV-2 vaccination. The chain is built from TRBV19 and TRBJ2-3, with a possible D match to TRBD2 (6 bases). The CDR3: CASMEGYTQYF. Here the CDR3 DNA reads TGTGCCAGTATGGAGGGGTATACGCAGTATTTT.